This is a list of T cell receptor beta chains from one sample in a study of radiation and T cells in renal cell carcinoma. Assay used: immunoSEQ multiplex PCR; TCRdb lists only in-frame clones, some missing. Of 150,000 or so clones in the sample, roughly nine tenths are singletons; the top ten hold around 4.4%. The source material was blood, sampled from a patient whose treatment included radiotherapy and nephrectomy. Every receptor here comes from a woman between 70 and 85 years old with renal cell carcinoma. The CDR3 runs from the conserved cysteine through the conserved F or W. D genes are given only for firm matches. Size is omitted from some rows. Given values are once, few, many or a class for expanded clones.

V	size	length	J	D	CDR3	DNA
TRBV6-5	.	15	TRBJ2-7	.	CASSYWDGAKLEQYF	TGTGCCAGCAGTTACTGGGACGGGGCTAAGCTCGAGCAGTACTTC
TRBV19	.	13	TRBJ1-5	.	CASSKGENQPQHF	TGTGCCAGTAGCAAGGGGGAGAATCAGCCCCAGCATTTT
TRBV4-3	.	14	TRBJ1-2	TRBD1	CASSQGQGWDGYTF	TGCGCCAGCAGCCAAGGACAGGGCTGGGATGGCTACACCTTC
TRBV9	.	15	TRBJ2-2	.	CASSVAGADTGELFF	TGTGCCAGCAGCGTAGCAGGGGCGGACACCGGGGAGCTGTTTTTT
TRBV5-4	.	12	TRBJ2-7	.	CASSLGGAEQYF	TGTGCCAGCAGCTTGGGGGGAGCCGAGCAGTACTTC
TRBV5-4	.	15	TRBJ2-5	TRBD2	CASSLYSGGPGTQYF	TGTGCCAGCAGCTTGTATAGCGGGGGGCCTGGGACCCAGTACTTC
TRBV19	.	13	TRBJ1-6	TRBD1	CASREGQNSPLHF	TGTGCCAGTAGAGAGGGACAGAATTCACCCCTCCACTTT
TRBV18	.	13	TRBJ1-6	.	CASPGTSNSPLHF	TGTGCCAGCCCGGGGACTTCTAATTCACCCCTCCACTTT
TRBV12-5	.	13	TRBJ2-7	.	CASGPSRTVEQYF	TGTGCTAGTGGTCCCTCCCGGACAGTCGAGCAGTACTTC
TRBV4-2	.	15	TRBJ2-1	.	CASSLLARQNNEQFF	TGTGCCAGCAGCCTTCTGGCACGGCAGAACAATGAGCAGTTCTTC
TRBV5-1	.	15	TRBJ2-5	TRBD2	CASSLTPGGQETQYF	TGCGCCAGCAGCTTGACTCCGGGGGGGCAAGAGACCCAGTACTTC
TRBV9	once	14	TRBJ2-5	.	CASSVAGGVETQYF	TGTGCCAGCAGCGTAGCAGGCGGGGTAGAGACCCAGTACTTC
TRBV30	.	14	TRBJ1-1	.	CAWSMLSMNTEAFF	TGTGCCTGGTCGATGCTATCCATGAACACTGAAGCTTTCTTT
TRBV14	.	16	TRBJ2-1	TRBD1	CASSPPADREGNEQFF	TGTGCCAGCAGCCCGCCCGCGGACAGGGAAGGGAATGAGCAGTTCTTC
TRBV5-4	.	13	TRBJ2-5	TRBD2	CASSTGGRETQYF	TGTGCCAGCAGTACGGGGGGGCGAGAGACCCAGTACTTC
TRBV9	.	16	TRBJ2-2	TRBD1	CASSAFLNRGTGELFF	TGTGCCAGCAGCGCCTTCTTAAACAGGGGTACCGGGGAGCTGTTTTTT
TRBV11-3	.	13	TRBJ2-7	.	CASSLVRGGEQYF	TGTGCCAGCAGCTTAGTCAGGGGCGGGGAGCAGTACTTC
TRBV7-2	.	15	TRBJ1-1	.	CASSHPPPGGTEAFF	TGTGCCAGCAGCCACCCGCCCCCGGGCGGCACTGAAGCTTTCTTT
TRBV7-2	.	14	TRBJ1-3	.	CASSKGVAGNTIYF	TGTGCCAGCAGCAAAGGGGTCGCTGGAAACACCATATATTTT
TRBV6-1	.	13	TRBJ1-5	.	CASKHTPVQPQHF	TGTGCCAGCAAGCACACGCCCGTACAGCCCCAGCATTTT
TRBV5-1	once	15	TRBJ1-1	.	CASSLGDRVDTEAFF	TGCGCCAGCAGCTTGGGGGATCGGGTGGACACTGAAGCTTTCTTT
TRBV2	few	14	TRBJ1-1	.	CASSVRGGNTEAFF	TGTGCCAGCAGTGTGAGGGGGGGGAACACTGAAGCTTTCTTT
TRBV5-5	.	14	TRBJ1-1	.	CASSSDSLNTEAFF	TGTGCCAGCAGCTCTGACAGCCTGAACACTGAAGCTTTCTTT
TRBV19	few	17	TRBJ1-5	TRBD1	CASSVNRDRNVNQPQHF	TGTGCCAGTAGTGTCAACCGGGACAGGAATGTGAATCAGCCCCAGCATTTT
TRBV4-3	once	16	TRBJ1-2	TRBD1	CASSRLGQGRLYGYTF	TGCGCCAGCAGCCGCCTAGGACAGGGGCGTCTCTATGGCTACACCTTC
TRBV6-5	.	13	TRBJ2-7	.	CASRSKPYYEQYF	TGTGCCAGCAGAAGTAAGCCGTACTACGAGCAGTACTTC
TRBV30	few	12	TRBJ1-1	.	CAWSWEDTEAFF	TGTGCCTGGAGTTGGGAAGACACTGAAGCTTTCTTT
TRBV19	once	14	TRBJ1-5	TRBD1	CASSIGQGAQPQHF	TGTGCCAGTAGTATAGGTCAGGGGGCTCAGCCCCAGCATTTT
TRBV5-1	.	14	TRBJ1-1	.	CASSLADGHTEAFF	TGCGCCAGCAGCTTGGCGGACGGACACACTGAAGCTTTCTTT
TRBV6-5	.	13	TRBJ2-5	TRBD2	CASRASGGQTQYF	TGTGCCAGCAGAGCTAGCGGGGGTCAGACCCAGTACTTC
TRBV10-2	.	16	TRBJ2-3	.	CASSETSVPSTDTQYF	TGCGCCAGCAGTGAAACGAGCGTTCCTAGCACAGATACGCAGTATTTT
TRBV28	once	17	TRBJ1-6	TRBD1	CASSQGQGGSYNSPLHF	TGTGCCAGCAGTCAAGGACAGGGCGGCTCCTATAATTCACCCCTCCACTTT
TRBV11-3	.	13	TRBJ2-5	.	CATNRDSQETQYF	TGTGCCACCAACAGAGATTCCCAAGAGACCCAGTACTTC
TRBV5-1	.	13	TRBJ2-7	.	CASSSQGRVEQYF	TGCGCCAGCAGCTCCCAAGGACGGGTCGAGCAGTACTTC
TRBV9	.	16	TRBJ1-1	.	CASSPELTGLNTEAFF	TGTGCCAGCAGCCCCGAGCTGACAGGCCTGAACACTGAAGCTTTCTTT
TRBV5-1	once	13	TRBJ2-5	.	CASSPKAQETQYF	TGCGCCAGCAGCCCTAAGGCCCAAGAGACCCAGTACTTC
TRBV11-3	.	14	TRBJ1-1	TRBD1	CASSQTGGGTEAFF	TGTGCCAGCAGCCAGACAGGGGGCGGCACTGAAGCTTTCTTT
TRBV6-1	.	14	TRBJ1-5	.	CATRGPRGNQPQHF	TGTGCCACCAGGGGTCCCAGGGGCAATCAGCCCCAGCATTTT
TRBV4-2	.	15	TRBJ2-1	TRBD2	CASSQDGTTYNEQFF	TGTGCCAGCAGCCAAGATGGGACTACCTACAATGAGCAGTTCTTC
TRBV9	.	13	TRBJ2-7	.	CASSGPPEGEQYF	TGTGCCAGCAGCGGACCCCCCGAGGGCGAGCAGTACTTC
TRBV6-1	.	16	TRBJ1-2	TRBD1	CASSENRGRGGYGYTF	TGTGCCAGCAGTGAAAACAGGGGGCGGGGAGGGTATGGCTACACCTTC
TRBV7-2	.	16	TRBJ2-1	.	CASSRVEARSYNEQFF	TGTGCCAGCAGTAGGGTCGAGGCACGGTCCTACAATGAGCAGTTCTTC
TRBV23-1	.	16	TRBJ2-7	.	CASSQSARISSYEQYF	TGCGCCAGCAGTCAATCGGCTCGGATTAGCTCCTACGAGCAGTACTTC
TRBV10-3	.	12	TRBJ1-3	.	CAITPKLHTIYF	TGTGCCATCACTCCTAAACTGCACACCATATATTTT